The entry that follows covers one T cell receptor (beta chain) sequence. The antigen is unknown. Amplification used 60 Vbeta primers and 13 Jbeta primers. Measured with immunoSEQ multiplex PCR; TCRdb has only the in-frame clones, and not every one. The table records 150,000 to 200,000 clones, roughly 86% of them present only once. This entry belongs to a study of cytomegalovirus exposure and HLA in healthy donors. Trimming removed 5 bases from V and 0 bases from J; junction bases left unmatched: 4. CDR3 length: 16 residues. CDR1 is SGHTA, CDR2 FQGNSA, per germline. Study outcomes and limitations: In an earlier analysis, productive rearrangement rates for most beta V segments clustered near 87% or 30%. Later genetic work tied a missense DCLRE1C variant to beta-chain V and J trimming.

This clonotype was obtained from a girl under 18 in good health and CMV-seropositive. The rearrangement uses TRBV7-2 and TRBJ2-7; 13 positions agree with TRBD2. Sequenced input: PBMCs. The CDR3 bases are TGTGCCAGCAGCCCAAGGACTAGCGGGGGCTCCTACGAGCAGTACTTC. Protein product: CASSPRTSGGSYEQYF.